The entry below describes one T cell receptor (beta chain). The antigen is not known. The assay was immunoSEQ multiplex PCR, and TCRdb's table has in-frame clones only and misses some. The sample holds roughly 2.5 million clones, roughly 92% seen once. This entry belongs to a study of shared clonotypes between healthy human individuals. Study outcomes and limitations: Generation probability values for non-shared clonotypes were lower than those for clonotypes shared by all four donors. In several donors, around 5% of naive CD4 clonotypes appeared in common.

Looked up from germline, CDR1 is WNHNN and CDR2 is SYGVQD (reference sequence). Trimming removed 2 bases from V and 6 bases from J, with 6 bases in between. The CDR3 runs to 12 residues. The sequenced material came from naive CD4+ T cells sorted from blood. Described subset: CD45RA+ positively selected. The source of this sequence is a man younger than 35 in good health. V is TRBV10-1 and J is TRBJ2-3, with no clear D. As DNA, the CDR3 is TGCGCCAGCAGTGAGGACGGGGATACGCAGTATTTT. Protein product: CASSEDGDTQYF.